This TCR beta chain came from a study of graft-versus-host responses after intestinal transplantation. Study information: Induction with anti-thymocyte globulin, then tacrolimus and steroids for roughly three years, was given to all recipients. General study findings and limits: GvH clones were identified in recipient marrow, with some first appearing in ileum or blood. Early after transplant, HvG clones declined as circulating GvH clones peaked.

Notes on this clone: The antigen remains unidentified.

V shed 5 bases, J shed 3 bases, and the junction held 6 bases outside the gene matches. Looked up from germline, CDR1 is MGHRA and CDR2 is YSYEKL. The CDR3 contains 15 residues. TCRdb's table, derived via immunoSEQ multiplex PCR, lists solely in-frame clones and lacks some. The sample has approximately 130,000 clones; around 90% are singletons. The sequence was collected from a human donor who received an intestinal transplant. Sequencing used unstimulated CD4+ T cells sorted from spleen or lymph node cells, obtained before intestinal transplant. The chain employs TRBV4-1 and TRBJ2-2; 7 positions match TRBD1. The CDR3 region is CASSSGGIYTGELFF. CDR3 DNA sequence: TGCGCCAGCAGCTCAGGGGGTATCTACACCGGGGAGCTGTTTTTT.